This TCR beta chain was captured by sequencing in a study of blood T cell repertoires in COVID-19. Study-level background: COVID-19 samples from acute and convalescent phases originated in the United States, Italy and Spain.

J gave up 8 bases and V 2 bases, and 11 bases lay outside the gene matches. Germline CDR1 is SGHRS and CDR2 is YFSETQ. This CDR3 has 16 residues. The assay was immunoSEQ multiplex PCR, and TCRdb's table has in-frame clones only and misses some. The sample comprises about 270,000 clones, 85% to 90% of which are singletons, and around 2% rests with the top ten. Adults between roughly 18 and 100 years of age took part from under 25 US areas. Participants' own reports of clinical history determined their cohort assignment. Donors in Cohort 3 who had recovered were those with two negative PCRs, healthcare professional clearance, or resolution of their symptoms.

The sequence was collected from a woman younger than 35 who had recovered from COVID-19. The rearrangement uses TRBV5-1 and TRBJ1-4; the match to TRBD1 covers 8 bases. Sequenced material: PBMCs or T cells enriched from blood (not recorded which). In DNA, the CDR3 is TGCGCCAGCAGCTTCCAATCAGGGGGCAGGGAAGAAAAACTGTTTTTT. This gives the protein CASSFQSGGREEKLFF.